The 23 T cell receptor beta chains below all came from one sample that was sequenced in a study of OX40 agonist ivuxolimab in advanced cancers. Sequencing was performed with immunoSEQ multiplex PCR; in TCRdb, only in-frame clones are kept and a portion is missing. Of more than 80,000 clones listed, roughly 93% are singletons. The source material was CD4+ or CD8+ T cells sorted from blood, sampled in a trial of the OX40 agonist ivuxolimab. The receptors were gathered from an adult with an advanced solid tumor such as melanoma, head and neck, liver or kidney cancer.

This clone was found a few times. DNA for the CDR3: TGTGCCAGCAGTTTATTCGACAGGGCTCGCGCTTTCTTT. It codes for CASSLFDRARAFF. The genes are TRBV28 and TRBJ1-1; 7 bases agree with TRBD1. Germline V gives CDR1 MDHEN, CDR2 SYDVKM. After removal of 1 base from V and 11 bases from J, the junction contained 7 bases not matched to a gene. This CDR3 spans 13 amino acids.

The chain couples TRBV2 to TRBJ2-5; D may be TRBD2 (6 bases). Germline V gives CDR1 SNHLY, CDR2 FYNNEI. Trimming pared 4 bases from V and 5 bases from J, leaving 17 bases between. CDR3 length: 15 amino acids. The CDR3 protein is CASSGLSGGTETQYF. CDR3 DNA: TGTGCCAGCAGTGGACTCTCCGGGGGAACGGAGACCCAGTACTTC.

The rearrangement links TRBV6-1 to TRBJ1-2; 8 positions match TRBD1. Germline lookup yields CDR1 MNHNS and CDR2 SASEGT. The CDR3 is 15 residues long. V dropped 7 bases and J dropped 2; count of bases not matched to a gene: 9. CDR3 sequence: CASTWGTGTNYGYTF. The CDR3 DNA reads TGTGCCAGCACCTGGGGGACAGGCACCAACTATGGCTACACCTTC.

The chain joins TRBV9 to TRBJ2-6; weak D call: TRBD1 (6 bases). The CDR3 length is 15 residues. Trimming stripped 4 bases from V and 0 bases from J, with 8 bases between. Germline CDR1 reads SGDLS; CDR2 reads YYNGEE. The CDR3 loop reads CASSIQGSGANVLTF. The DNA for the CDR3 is TGTGCCAGCAGCATACAGGGCTCTGGGGCCAACGTCCTGACTTTC.

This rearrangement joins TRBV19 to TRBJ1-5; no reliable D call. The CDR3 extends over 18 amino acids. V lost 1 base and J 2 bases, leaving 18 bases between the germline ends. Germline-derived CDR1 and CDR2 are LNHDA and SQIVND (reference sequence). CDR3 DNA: TGTGCCAGTAGTATAGGACCTTTACTCGGTGGTGGCAATCAGCCCCAGCATTTT. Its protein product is CASSIGPLLGGGNQPQHF.

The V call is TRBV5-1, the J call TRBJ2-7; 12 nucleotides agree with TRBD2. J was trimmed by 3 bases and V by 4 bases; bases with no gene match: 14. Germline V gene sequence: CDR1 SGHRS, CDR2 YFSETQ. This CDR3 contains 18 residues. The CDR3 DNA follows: TGCGCCAGCAGCGTCCGACTAGCGGGGGCCGTATCAAGCTACGAGCAGTACTTC. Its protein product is CASSVRLAGAVSSYEQYF.

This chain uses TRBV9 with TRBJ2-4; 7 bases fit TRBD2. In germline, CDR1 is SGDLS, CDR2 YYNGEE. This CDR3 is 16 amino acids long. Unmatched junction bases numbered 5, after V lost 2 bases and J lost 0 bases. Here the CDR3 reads CASSVGTTQAKNIQYF. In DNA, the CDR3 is TGTGCCAGCAGCGTCGGGACTACCCAAGCCAAAAACATTCAGTACTTC.

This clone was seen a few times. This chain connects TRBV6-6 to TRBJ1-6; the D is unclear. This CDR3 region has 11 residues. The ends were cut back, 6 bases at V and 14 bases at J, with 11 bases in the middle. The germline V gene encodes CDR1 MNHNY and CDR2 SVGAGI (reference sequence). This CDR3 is CASRATQALHF. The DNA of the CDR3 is TGTGCCAGCAGGGCCACCCAGGCCCTCCACTTT.

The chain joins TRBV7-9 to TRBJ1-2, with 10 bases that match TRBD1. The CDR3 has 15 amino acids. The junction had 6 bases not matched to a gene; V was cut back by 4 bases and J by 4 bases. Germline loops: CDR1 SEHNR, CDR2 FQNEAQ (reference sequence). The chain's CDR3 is CASSSRDRGLYGYTF. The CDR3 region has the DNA TGTGCCAGCAGCTCCAGGGACAGGGGACTCTATGGCTACACCTTC.

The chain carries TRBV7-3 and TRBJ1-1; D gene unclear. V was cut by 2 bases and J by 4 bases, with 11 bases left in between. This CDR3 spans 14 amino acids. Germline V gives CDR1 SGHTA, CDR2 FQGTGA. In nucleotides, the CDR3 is TGTGCCAGCAGCTTAGTCGGGAGGGTCACTGAAGCTTTCTTT. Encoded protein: CASSLVGRVTEAFF.

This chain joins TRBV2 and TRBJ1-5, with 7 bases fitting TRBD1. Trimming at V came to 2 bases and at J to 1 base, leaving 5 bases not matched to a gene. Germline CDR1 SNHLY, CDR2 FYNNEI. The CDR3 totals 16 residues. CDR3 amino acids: CASSEREGQSNQPQHF. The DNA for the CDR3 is TGTGCCAGCAGTGAAAGGGAGGGACAGAGCAATCAGCCCCAGCATTTT.

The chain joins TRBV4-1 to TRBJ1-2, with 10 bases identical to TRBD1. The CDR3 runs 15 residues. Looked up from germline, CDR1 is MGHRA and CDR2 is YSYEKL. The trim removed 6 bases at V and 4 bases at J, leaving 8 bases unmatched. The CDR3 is CASRLGTGDFYGYTF. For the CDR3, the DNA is TGCGCCAGCAGGCTCGGGACAGGGGACTTCTATGGCTACACCTTC.

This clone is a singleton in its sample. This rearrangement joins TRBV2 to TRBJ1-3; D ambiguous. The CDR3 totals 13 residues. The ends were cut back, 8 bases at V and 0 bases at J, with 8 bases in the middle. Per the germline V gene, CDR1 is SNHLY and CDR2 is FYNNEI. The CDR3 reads CASSENSGNTIYF. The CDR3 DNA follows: TGTGCCAGCTCTGAGAACTCTGGAAACACCATATATTTT.

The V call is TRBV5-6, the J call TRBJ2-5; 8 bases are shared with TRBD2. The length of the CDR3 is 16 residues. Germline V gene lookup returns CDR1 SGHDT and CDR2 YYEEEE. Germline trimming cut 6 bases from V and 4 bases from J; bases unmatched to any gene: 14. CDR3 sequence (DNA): TGTGCCAGCATCGACTACCGGACTAGCCCAGGAGAGACCCAGTACTTC. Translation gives CASIDYRTSPGETQYF.

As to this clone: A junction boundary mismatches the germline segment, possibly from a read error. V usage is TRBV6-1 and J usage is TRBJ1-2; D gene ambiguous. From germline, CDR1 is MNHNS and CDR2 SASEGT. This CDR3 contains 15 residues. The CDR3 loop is CASSEGGPASYGYTF. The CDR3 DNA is TGTGCCAGCAGCGAAGGTGGGCCAGCGTCGTATGGCTACACCTTC.

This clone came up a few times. The chain's CDR3 is CASSLRTGPYGYTF. Here the CDR3 DNA reads TGTGCCAGCAGCTTAAGGACAGGGCCCTATGGCTACACCTTC. The chain carries TRBV7-2 and TRBJ1-2, with 8 nucleotides matching TRBD1. This CDR3 has 14 amino acids. Looked up from germline, CDR1 is SGHTA and CDR2 is FQGNSA. V shed 2 bases and J 4 bases; nucleotides not matched to a gene: 3.

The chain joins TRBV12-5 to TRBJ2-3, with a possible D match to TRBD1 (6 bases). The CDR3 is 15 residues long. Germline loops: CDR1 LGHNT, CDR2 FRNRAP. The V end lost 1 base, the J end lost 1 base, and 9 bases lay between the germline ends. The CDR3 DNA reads TGTGCTAGTGGTTTGGGACAGGTAGGCACAGATACGCAGTATTTT. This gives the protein CASGLGQVGTDTQYF.

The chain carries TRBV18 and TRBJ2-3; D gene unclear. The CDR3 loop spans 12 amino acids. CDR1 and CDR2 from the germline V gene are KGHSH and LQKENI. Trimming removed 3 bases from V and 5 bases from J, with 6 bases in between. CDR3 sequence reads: CASSPLGDTQYF. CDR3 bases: TGTGCCAGCTCACCCCTGGGAGATACGCAGTATTTT. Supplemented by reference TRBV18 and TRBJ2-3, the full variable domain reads NAGVMQNPRHLVRRRGQEARLRCSPMKGHSHVYWYRQLPEEGLKFMVYLQKENIIDESGMPKERFSAEFPKEGPSILRIQQVVRGDSAAYFCASSPLGDTQYFGPGTRLTVL.

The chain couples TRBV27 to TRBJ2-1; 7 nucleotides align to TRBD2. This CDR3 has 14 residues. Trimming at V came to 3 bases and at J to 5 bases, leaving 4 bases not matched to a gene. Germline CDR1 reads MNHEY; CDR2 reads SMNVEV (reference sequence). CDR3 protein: CASSFRLADNEQFF. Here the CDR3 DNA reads TGTGCCAGCAGTTTTCGGCTAGCGGACAATGAGCAGTTCTTC.

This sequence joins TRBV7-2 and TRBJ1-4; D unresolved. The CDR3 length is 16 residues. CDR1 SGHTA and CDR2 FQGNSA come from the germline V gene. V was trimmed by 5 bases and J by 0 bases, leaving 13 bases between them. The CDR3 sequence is CASSLRLTTTNEKLFF. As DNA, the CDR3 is TGTGCCAGCAGCCTACGACTGACCACAACTAATGAAAAACTGTTTTTT.

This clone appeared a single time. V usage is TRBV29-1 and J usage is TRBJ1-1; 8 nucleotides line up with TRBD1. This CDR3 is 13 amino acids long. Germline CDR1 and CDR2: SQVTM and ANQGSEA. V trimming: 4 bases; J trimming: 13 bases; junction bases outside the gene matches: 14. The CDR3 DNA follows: TGCAGCGTTGGGGGGTGGGACAGGAATATTGTTTTCTTT. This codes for CSVGGWDRNIVFF.

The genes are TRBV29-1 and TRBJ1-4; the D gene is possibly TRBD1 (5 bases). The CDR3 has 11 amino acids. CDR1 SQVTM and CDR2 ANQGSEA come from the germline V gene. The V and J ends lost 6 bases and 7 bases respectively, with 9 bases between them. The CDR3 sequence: CSVGQSEKLFF. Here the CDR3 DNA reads TGCAGCGTCGGACAAAGTGAAAAACTGTTTTTT. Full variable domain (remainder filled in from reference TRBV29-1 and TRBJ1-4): SAVISQKPSRDICQRGTSLTIQCQVDSQVTMMFWYRQQPGQSLTLIATANQGSEATYESGFVIDKFPISRPNLTFSTLTVSNMSPEDSSIYLCSVGQSEKLFFGSGTQLSVL.

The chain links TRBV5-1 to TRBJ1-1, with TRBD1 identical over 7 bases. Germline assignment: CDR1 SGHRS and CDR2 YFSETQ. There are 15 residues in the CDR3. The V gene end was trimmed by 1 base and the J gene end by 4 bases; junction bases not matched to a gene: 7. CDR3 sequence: CASSLFSAGGTEAFF. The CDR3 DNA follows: TGCGCCAGCAGCTTGTTTAGCGCAGGGGGCACTGAAGCTTTCTTT.